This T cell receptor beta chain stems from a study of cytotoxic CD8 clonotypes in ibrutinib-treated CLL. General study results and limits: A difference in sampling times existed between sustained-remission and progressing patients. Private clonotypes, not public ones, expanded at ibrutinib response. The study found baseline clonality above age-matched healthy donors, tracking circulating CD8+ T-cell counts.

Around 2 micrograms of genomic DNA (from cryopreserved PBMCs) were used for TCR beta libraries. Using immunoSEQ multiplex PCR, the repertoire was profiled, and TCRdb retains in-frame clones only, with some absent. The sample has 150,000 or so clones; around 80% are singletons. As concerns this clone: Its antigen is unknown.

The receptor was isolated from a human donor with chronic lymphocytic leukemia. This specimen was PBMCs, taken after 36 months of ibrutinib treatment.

CDR3 in DNA: TGTGCCAGCAGGAAAATAGCGGGAGAATATCGGTTCTTC. It translates to CASRKIAGEYRFF. The chain links TRBV11-2 to TRBJ2-1, with 9 bases that match TRBD2. The germline V gene encodes CDR1 SGHAT and CDR2 FQNNGV. V was pared by 6 bases and J by 15 bases, with 12 bases of the junction left unmatched. The CDR3 sequence is 13 residues long.